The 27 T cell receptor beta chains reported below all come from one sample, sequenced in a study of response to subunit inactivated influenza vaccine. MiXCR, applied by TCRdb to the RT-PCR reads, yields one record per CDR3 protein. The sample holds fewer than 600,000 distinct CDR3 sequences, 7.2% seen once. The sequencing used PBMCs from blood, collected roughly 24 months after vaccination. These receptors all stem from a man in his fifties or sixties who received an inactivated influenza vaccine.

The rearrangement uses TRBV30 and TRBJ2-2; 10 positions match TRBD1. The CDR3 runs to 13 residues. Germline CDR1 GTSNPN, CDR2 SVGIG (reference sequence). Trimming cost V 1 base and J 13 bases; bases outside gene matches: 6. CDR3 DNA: TGTGCCTGGAGTGGGGACAGGGGATCAGTGCTGTTTTTT. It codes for CAWSGDRGSVLFF. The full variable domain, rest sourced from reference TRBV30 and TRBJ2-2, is SQTIHQWPATLVQPVGSPLSLECTVEGTSNPNLYWYRQAAGRGLQLLFYSVGIGQISSEVPQNLSASRPQDRQFILSSKKLLLSDSGFYLCAWSGDRGSVLFFGEGSRLTVL.

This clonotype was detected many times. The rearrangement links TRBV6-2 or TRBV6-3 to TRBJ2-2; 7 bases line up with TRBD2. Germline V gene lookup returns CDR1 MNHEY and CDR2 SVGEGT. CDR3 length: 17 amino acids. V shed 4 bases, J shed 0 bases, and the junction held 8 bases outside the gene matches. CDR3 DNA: TGTGCCAGCAGTTTCATAGCGGGCAACGCGAACACCGGGGAGCTGTTTTTT. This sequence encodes CASSFIAGNANTGELFF.

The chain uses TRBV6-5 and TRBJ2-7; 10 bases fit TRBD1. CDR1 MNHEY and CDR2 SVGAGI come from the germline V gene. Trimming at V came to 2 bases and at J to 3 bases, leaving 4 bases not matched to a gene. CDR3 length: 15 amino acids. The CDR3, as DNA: TGTGCCAGCAGTTACCGGGACAGGGGACTCTACGAGCAGTACTTC. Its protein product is CASSYRDRGLYEQYF.

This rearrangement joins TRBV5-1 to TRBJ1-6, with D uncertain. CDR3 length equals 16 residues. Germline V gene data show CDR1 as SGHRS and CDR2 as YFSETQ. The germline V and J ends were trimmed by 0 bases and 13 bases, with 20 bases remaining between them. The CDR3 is CASSLAGGSLGSPLHF. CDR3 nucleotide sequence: TGCGCCAGCAGCTTGGCCGGTGGGAGTCTGGGTTCTCCCCTCCACTTT.

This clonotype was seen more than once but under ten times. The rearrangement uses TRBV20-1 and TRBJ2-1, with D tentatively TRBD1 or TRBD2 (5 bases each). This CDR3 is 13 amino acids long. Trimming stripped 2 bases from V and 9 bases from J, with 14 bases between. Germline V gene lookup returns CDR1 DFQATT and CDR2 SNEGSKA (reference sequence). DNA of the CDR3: TGCAGTGCTAGAAGGGACCCCTATAGTGAGCAGTTCTTC. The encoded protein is CSARRDPYSEQFF.

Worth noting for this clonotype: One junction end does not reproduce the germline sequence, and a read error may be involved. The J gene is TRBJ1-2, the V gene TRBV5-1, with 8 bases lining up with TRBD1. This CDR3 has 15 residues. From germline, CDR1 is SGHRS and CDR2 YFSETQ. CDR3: CARSLSGQGYYGYTF. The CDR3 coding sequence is TGCGCCAGGAGCTTGTCCGGACAGGGCTACTACGGCTACACCTTC.

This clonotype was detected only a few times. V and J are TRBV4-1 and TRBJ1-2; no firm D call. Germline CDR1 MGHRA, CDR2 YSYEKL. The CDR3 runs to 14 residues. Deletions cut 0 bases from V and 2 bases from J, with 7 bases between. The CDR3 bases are TGCGCCAGCAGCCAAGATACTGGGAACTATGGCTACACCTTC. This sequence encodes CASSQDTGNYGYTF.

CDR3 bases: TGTGCCAGCAGAAGCCGGGAATCTAACTATGGCTACACCTTC. Its translation is CASRSRESNYGYTF. This sequence joins TRBV5-6 and TRBJ1-2; no clear D. V lost 5 bases and J lost 0, with 11 bases in between. This CDR3 has 14 residues. Germline V CDR1 and CDR2: SGHDT, YYEEEE.

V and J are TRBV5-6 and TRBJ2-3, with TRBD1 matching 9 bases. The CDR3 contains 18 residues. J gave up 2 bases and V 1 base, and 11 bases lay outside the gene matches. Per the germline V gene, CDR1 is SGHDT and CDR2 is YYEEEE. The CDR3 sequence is CASSLIGGQGIATDTQYF. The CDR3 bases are TGTGCCAGCAGCTTGATAGGTGGACAGGGGATAGCCACAGATACGCAGTATTTT.

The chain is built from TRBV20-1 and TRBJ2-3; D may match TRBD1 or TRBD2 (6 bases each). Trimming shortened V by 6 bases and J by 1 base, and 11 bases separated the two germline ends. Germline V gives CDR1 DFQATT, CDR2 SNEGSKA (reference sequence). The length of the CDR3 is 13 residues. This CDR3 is CSAPRGGTDTQYF. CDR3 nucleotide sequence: TGCAGTGCCCCGAGGGGGGGCACAGATACGCAGTATTTT.

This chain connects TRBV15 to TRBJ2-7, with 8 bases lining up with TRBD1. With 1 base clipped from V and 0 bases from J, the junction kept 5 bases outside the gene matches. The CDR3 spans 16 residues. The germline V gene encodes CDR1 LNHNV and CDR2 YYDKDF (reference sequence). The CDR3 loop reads CATSRAGQGFSYEQYF. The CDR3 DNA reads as TGTGCCACCAGCAGAGCAGGACAGGGATTCTCCTACGAGCAGTACTTC. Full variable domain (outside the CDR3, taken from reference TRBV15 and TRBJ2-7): DAMVIQNPRYQVTQFGKPVTLSCSQTLNHNVMYWYQQKSSQAPKLLFHYYDKDFNNEADTPDNFQSRRPNTSFCFLDIRSPGLGDTAMYLCATSRAGQGFSYEQYFGPGTRLTVT.

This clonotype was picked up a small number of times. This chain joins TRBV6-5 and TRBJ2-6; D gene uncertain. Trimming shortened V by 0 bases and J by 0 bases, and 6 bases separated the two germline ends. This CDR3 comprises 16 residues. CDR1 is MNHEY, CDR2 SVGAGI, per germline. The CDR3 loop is CASSYSPGSGANVLTF. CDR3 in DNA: TGTGCCAGCAGTTACTCCCCGGGCTCTGGGGCCAACGTCCTGACTTTC.

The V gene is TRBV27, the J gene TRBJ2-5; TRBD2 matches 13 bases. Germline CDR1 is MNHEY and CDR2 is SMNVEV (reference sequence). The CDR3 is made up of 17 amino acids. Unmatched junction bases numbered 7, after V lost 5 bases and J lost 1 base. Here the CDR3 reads CASSREGTSGAQETQYF. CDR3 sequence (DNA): TGTGCCAGCAGTCGCGAAGGGACTAGCGGGGCCCAAGAGACCCAGTACTTC.

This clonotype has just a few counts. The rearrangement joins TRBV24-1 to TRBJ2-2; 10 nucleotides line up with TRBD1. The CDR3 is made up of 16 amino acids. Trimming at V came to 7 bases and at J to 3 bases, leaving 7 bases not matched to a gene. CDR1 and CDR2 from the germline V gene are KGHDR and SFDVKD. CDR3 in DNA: TGTGCCACCAGGGCCTCAGACAGGGGGCACACCGGGGAGCTGTTTTTT. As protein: CATRASDRGHTGELFF.

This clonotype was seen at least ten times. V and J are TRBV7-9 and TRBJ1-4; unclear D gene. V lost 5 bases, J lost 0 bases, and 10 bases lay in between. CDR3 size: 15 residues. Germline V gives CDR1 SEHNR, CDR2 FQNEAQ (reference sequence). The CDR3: CASSQIGATNEKLFF. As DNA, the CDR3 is TGTGCCAGCAGCCAAATTGGAGCAACTAATGAAAAACTGTTTTTT.

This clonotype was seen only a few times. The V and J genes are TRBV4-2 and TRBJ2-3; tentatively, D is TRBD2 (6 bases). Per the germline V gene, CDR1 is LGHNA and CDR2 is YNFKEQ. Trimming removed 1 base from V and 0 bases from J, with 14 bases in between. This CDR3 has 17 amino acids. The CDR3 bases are TGTGCCAGCAGCCAAGTAGTGGCGGGGATAAGCACAGATACGCAGTATTTT. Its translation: CASSQVVAGISTDTQYF.

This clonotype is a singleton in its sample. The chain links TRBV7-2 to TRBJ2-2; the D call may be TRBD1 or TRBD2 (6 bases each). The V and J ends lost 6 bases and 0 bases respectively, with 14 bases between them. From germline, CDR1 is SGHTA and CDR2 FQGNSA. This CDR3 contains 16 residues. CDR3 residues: CASRPRGAANTGELFF. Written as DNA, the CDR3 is TGTGCCAGCAGGCCAAGGGGGGCCGCGAACACCGGGGAGCTGTTTTTT.

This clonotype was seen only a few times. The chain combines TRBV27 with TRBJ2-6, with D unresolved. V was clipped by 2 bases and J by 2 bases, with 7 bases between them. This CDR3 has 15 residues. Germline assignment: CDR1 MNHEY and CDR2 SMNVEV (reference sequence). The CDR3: CASSLGYTGANVLTF. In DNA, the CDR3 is TGTGCCAGCAGTTTAGGGTATACTGGGGCCAACGTCCTGACTTTC.

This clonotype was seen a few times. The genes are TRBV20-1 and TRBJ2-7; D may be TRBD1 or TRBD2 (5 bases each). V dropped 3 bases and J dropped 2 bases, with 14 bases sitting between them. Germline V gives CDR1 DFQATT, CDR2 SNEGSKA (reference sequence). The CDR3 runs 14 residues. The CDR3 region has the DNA TGCAGTGCTAGGGCCGGGACGGCGGCCTACGAGCAGTACTTC. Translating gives CSARAGTAAYEQYF.

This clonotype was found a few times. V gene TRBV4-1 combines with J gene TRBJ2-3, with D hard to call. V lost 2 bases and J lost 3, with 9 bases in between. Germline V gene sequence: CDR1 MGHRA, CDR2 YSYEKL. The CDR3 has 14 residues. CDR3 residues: CASSQIPGTDTQYF. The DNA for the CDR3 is TGCGCCAGCAGCCAAATCCCGGGTACAGATACGCAGTATTTT.

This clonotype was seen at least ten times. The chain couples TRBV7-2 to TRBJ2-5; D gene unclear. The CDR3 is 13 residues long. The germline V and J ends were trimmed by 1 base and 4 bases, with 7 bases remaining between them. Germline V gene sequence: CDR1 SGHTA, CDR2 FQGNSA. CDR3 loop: CASSLDRRETQYF. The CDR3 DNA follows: TGTGCCAGCAGCTTAGATAGGAGAGAGACCCAGTACTTC.

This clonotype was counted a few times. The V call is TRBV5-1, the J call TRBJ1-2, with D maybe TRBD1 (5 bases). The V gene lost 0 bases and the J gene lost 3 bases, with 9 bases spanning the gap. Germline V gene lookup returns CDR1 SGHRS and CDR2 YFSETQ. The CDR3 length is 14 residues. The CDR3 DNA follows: TGCGCCAGCAGCTTGGCCGCGGGGGACTATGGCTACACCTTC. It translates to CASSLAAGDYGYTF.

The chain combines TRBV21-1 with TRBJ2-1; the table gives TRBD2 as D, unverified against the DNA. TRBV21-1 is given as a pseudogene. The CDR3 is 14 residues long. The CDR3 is CASSKEEREDEQFF. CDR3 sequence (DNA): TGTGCCAGCAGCAAAGAGGAGCGGGAGGATGAGCAGTTCTTC.

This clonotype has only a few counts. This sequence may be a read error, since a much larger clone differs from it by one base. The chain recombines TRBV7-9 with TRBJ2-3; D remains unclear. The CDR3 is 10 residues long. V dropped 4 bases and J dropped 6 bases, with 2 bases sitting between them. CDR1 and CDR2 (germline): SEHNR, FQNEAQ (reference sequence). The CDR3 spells CASSWDTQYF. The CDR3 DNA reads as TGTGCCAGCAGCTGGGATACGCAGTATTTT. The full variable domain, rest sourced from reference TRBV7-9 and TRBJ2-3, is DTGVSQNPRHKITKRGQNVTFRCDPISEHNRLYWYRQTLGQGPEFLTYFQNEAQLEKSRLLSDRFSAERPKGSFSTLEIQRTEQGDSAMYLCASSWDTQYFGPGTRLTVL.

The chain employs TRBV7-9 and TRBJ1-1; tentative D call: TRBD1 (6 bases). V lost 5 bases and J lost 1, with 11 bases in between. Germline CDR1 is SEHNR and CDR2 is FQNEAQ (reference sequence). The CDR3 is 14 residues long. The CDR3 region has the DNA TGTGCCAGCAGCCGTGGGGGGGCGAACACTGAAGCTTTCTTT. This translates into CASSRGGANTEAFF.

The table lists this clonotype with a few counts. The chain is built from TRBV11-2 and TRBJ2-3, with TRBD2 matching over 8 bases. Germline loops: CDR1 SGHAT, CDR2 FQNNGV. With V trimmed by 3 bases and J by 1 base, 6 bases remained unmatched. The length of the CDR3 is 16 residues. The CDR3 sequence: CASSFSTGLGTDTQYF. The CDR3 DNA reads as TGTGCCAGCAGCTTCTCCACGGGACTAGGCACAGATACGCAGTATTTT.

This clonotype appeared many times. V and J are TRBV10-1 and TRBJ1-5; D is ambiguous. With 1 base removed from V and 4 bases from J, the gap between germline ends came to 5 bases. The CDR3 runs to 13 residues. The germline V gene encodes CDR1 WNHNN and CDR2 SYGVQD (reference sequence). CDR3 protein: CASSEFGNQPQHF. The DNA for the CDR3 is TGCGCCAGCAGTGAGTTCGGGAATCAGCCCCAGCATTTT.